These T cell receptor beta chains were read from a single sample in a study of regulatory T cells in long-lasting Graves disease. TCRdb itself ran the multiplex PCR reads through MiXCR, one entry per CDR3 protein. The table includes 400,000 to 500,000 distinct CDR3 sequences, about 17% detected once. The sample was also reused in another study, on T cells in Graves' hyperthyroidism and ophthalmopathy.

This sample comprised peripheral blood mononuclear cells (PBMCs), obtained at new diagnosis, from a patient treated with antithyroid drugs. These receptors originate from a woman aged 30 to 39 with Graves disease. The conserved cysteine and the conserved F or W are not part of the CDR3 here. Fields, in order: CDR3 protein, V gene, J gene.

CDR3 protein: ASSQAPAGGPVGELF
V gene: TRBV4-3
J gene: TRBJ2-2

CDR3 protein: ASSQSLEQF
V gene: TRBV3-1
J gene: TRBJ2-1

CDR3 protein: SAGVPGIPYEQY
V gene: TRBV20-1
J gene: TRBJ2-7

CDR3 protein: ASSPGDSQNEKLF
V gene: TRBV7-2
J gene: TRBJ1-4

CDR3 protein: SASGQGANANTGELF
V gene: TRBV20-1
J gene: TRBJ2-2

CDR3 protein: ASRDRAESYNEQF
V gene: TRBV19
J gene: TRBJ2-1

CDR3 protein: ASSLGPISSYNSPLH
V gene: TRBV5-1
J gene: TRBJ1-6

CDR3 protein: ASSYSISSGRGETQY
V gene: TRBV6-5
J gene: TRBJ2-5

CDR3 protein: SASGITDEQF
V gene: TRBV20-1
J gene: TRBJ2-1

CDR3 protein: ASSPEETQY
V gene: TRBV18
J gene: TRBJ2-5

CDR3 protein: ASSLGTPVGGENIQY
V gene: TRBV19
J gene: TRBJ2-4

CDR3 protein: SVEGQDLNEKLF
V gene: TRBV29-1
J gene: TRBJ1-4

CDR3 protein: ASSLRTDPEAF
V gene: TRBV28
J gene: TRBJ1-1

CDR3 protein: ASRDGSSGNTIY
V gene: TRBV2
J gene: TRBJ1-3

CDR3 protein: ASSSLYYEQY
V gene: TRBV11-2
J gene: TRBJ2-7

CDR3 protein: ASSWFGREGTGELF
V gene: TRBV12-3/TRBV12-4
J gene: TRBJ2-2

CDR3 protein: ASSLESVVTYEQY
V gene: TRBV7-2
J gene: TRBJ2-7

CDR3 protein: ASSPITGSGSPLH
V gene: TRBV28
J gene: TRBJ1-6

CDR3 protein: ASSSHWGGYNEQF
V gene: TRBV5-5
J gene: TRBJ2-1

CDR3 protein: ASSDTGSFYGYT
V gene: TRBV6-2/TRBV6-3
J gene: TRBJ1-2

CDR3 protein: SPNDNHLMRTEAF
V gene: TRBV20-1
J gene: TRBJ1-1

CDR3 protein: ASSYLASGRVLLYEQY
V gene: TRBV6-5
J gene: TRBJ2-7

CDR3 protein: ASSQETGASTGELF
V gene: TRBV4-3
J gene: TRBJ2-2

CDR3 protein: ASSYPFPRGSSYNEQF
V gene: TRBV6-5
J gene: TRBJ2-1

CDR3 protein: ASSSLAGEAGELF
V gene: TRBV6-5
J gene: TRBJ2-2

CDR3 protein: ASSEIYEGPDTQY
V gene: TRBV6-1
J gene: TRBJ2-3

CDR3 protein: SVRGGQDLNTEAF
V gene: TRBV29-1
J gene: TRBJ1-1

CDR3 protein: ASSELGAGGRNEQF
V gene: TRBV25-1
J gene: TRBJ2-1

CDR3 protein: ASSVGASGNQETQY
V gene: TRBV9
J gene: TRBJ2-5

CDR3 protein: ASSQDVAKNIQY
V gene: TRBV18
J gene: TRBJ2-4

CDR3 protein: ASSLGGGGDRAYGYT
V gene: TRBV28
J gene: TRBJ1-2

CDR3 protein: ASQDRQETQY
V gene: TRBV19
J gene: TRBJ2-5

CDR3 protein: SARDPGPGNEQY
V gene: TRBV20-1
J gene: TRBJ2-7

CDR3 protein: ASSPSGTANSPLH
V gene: TRBV18
J gene: TRBJ1-6

CDR3 protein: SVTPGQPLETQY
V gene: TRBV29-1
J gene: TRBJ2-5

CDR3 protein: ASRKGQGGF
V gene: TRBV6-2/TRBV6-3
J gene: TRBJ1-1

CDR3 protein: ASSASRPFGDTQY
V gene: TRBV9
J gene: TRBJ2-3

CDR3 protein: ASSLERPGGQY
V gene: TRBV11-2
J gene: TRBJ2-5

CDR3 protein: ASSRWGDHTGELF
V gene: TRBV5-1
J gene: TRBJ2-2

CDR3 protein: SVETGMYYGYT
V gene: TRBV29-1
J gene: TRBJ1-2

CDR3 protein: ASSRSAGGSYEQY
V gene: TRBV11-2
J gene: TRBJ2-7

CDR3 protein: ASSQRALAGVSDEQY
V gene: TRBV4-1
J gene: TRBJ2-7

CDR3 protein: ASRLQGRGGNTIY
V gene: TRBV12-3/TRBV12-4
J gene: TRBJ1-3

CDR3 protein: ASSLARGGGYT
V gene: TRBV11-2
J gene: TRBJ1-2

CDR3 protein: ASSPTGSGTDTQY
V gene: TRBV18
J gene: TRBJ2-3

CDR3 protein: ASSLSTGLNQPQH
V gene: TRBV28
J gene: TRBJ1-5

CDR3 protein: SASGRVAYNEQF
V gene: TRBV20-1
J gene: TRBJ2-1

CDR3 protein: ASSSFDGVGSGNTIY
V gene: TRBV28
J gene: TRBJ1-3

CDR3 protein: ASTRSGTYEQY
V gene: TRBV16
J gene: TRBJ2-7

CDR3 protein: ASTPQGFGTEAF
V gene: TRBV6-1
J gene: TRBJ1-1

CDR3 protein: ASSSQPGTNQH
V gene: TRBV7-9
J gene: TRBJ1-5

CDR3 protein: ASSPRQPDTQY
V gene: TRBV18
J gene: TRBJ2-3

CDR3 protein: ASRGSRYQPQH
V gene: TRBV6-1
J gene: TRBJ1-5

CDR3 protein: ASSSGTRSSTDTQY
V gene: TRBV7-2
J gene: TRBJ2-3

CDR3 protein: ASSLCPSSRDTRSCEQY
V gene: TRBV28
J gene: TRBJ2-7

CDR3 protein: ASSLEASGVTDTQY
V gene: TRBV5-1
J gene: TRBJ2-3

CDR3 protein: ASCWGLNTEAF
V gene: TRBV12-3/TRBV12-4
J gene: TRBJ1-1